The entry below describes one T cell receptor beta chain. Its antigen is currently unknown. The junction had 9 bases not matched to a gene; V was cut back by 1 base and J by 7 bases. The germline V gene has CDR1 LGHNA and CDR2 YNFKEQ. This CDR3 is 17 amino acids long. This entry belongs to a study of graft-versus-host responses after intestinal transplantation. Study-level results: Ileal or blood samples showed some GvH clones first, and such clones were also found in recipient marrow.

Assay used: immunoSEQ multiplex PCR; TCRdb lists only in-frame clones, some missing. The table has about 130,000 clones, over 85% seen once; the top ten hold approximately 0.17%. The sequencing here drew on unstimulated CD4+ T cells sorted from spleen or lymph node cells, taken before intestinal transplant. This receptor was identified in a human donor who received an intestinal transplant. V is TRBV4-2 and J is TRBJ2-1, with TRBD2 matching 11 bases. CDR3 DNA: TGTGCCAGCAGCCAAGTGAGTAGCGGGGGGGCCGGGAATGAGCAGTTCTTC. As protein: CASSQVSSGGAGNEQFF.